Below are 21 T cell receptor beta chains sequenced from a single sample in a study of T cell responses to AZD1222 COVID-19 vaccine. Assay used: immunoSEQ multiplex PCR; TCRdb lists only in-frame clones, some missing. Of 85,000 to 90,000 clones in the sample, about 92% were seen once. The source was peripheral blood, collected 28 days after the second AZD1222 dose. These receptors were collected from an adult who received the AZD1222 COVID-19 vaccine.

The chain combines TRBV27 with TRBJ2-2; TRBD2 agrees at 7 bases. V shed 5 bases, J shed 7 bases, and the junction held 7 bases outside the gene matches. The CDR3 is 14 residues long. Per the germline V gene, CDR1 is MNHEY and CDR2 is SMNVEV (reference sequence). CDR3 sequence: CASSPILAFGELFF. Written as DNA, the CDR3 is TGTGCCAGCAGTCCCATACTAGCGTTCGGGGAGCTGTTTTTT.

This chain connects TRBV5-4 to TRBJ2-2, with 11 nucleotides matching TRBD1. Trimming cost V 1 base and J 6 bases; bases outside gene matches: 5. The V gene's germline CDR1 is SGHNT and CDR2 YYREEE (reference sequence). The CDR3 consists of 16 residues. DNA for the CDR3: TGTGCCAGCAGCTTGTGGGACAGGGGGGTTCCCGGGGAGCTGTTTTTT. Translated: CASSLWDRGVPGELFF.

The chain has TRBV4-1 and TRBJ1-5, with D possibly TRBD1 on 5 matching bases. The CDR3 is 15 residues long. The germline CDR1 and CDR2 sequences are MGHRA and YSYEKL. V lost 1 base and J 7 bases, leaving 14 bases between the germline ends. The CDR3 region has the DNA TGCGCCAGCAGCCAAGTATGGGTGGGGCTCCAGCCCCAGCATTTT. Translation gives CASSQVWVGLQPQHF.

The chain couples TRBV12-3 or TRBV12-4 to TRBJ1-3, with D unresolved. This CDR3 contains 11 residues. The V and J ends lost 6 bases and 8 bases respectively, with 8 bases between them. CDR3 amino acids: CASSPEDTIYF. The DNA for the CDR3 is TGTGCCAGCAGCCCCGAGGACACCATATATTTT.

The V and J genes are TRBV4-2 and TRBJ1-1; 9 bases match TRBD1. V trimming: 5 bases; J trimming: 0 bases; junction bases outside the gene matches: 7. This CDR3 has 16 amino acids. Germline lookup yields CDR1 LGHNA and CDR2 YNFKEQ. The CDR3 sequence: CASSAVQGAMNTEAFF. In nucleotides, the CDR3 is TGTGCCAGCAGCGCTGTACAGGGGGCAATGAACACTGAAGCTTTCTTT.

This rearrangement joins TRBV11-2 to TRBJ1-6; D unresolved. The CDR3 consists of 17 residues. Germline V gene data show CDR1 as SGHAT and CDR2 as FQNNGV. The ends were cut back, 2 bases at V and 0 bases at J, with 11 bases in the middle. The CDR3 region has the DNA TGTGCCAGCAGCTTATTTGCGCCGTCCTCCTATAATTCACCCCTCCACTTT. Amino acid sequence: CASSLFAPSSYNSPLHF.

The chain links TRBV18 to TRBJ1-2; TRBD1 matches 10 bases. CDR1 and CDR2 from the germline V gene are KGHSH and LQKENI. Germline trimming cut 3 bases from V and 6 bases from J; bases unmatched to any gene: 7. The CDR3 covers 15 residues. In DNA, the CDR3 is TGTGCCAGCTCACCGCCGGGACAGGGGAAAGATGGCTACACCTTC. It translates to CASSPPGQGKDGYTF.

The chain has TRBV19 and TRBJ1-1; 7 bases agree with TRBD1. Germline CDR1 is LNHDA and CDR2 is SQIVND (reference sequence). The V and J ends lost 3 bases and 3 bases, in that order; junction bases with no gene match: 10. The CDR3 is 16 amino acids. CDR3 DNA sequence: TGTGCCAGTAGTATGAGGGACAGAAAAGGGGACACTGAAGCTTTCTTT. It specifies CASSMRDRKGDTEAFF. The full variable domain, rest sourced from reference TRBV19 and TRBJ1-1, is DGGITQSPKYLFRKEGQNVTLSCEQNLNHDAMYWYRQDPGQGLRLIYYSQIVNDFQKGDIAEGYSVSREKKESFPLTVTSAQKNPTAFYLCASSMRDRKGDTEAFFGQGTRLTVV.

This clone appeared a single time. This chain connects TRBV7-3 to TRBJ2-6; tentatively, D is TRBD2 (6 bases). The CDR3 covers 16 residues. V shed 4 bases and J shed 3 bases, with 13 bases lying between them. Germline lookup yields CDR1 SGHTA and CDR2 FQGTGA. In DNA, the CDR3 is TGTGCCAGCAGCTCGGGGGTAGTAGATGGGGCCAACGTCCTGACTTTC. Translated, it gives CASSSGVVDGANVLTF.

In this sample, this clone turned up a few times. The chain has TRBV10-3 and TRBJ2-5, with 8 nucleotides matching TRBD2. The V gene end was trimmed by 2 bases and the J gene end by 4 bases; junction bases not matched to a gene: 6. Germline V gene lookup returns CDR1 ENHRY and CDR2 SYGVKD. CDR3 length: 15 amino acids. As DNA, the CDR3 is TGTGCCATCAGTGAGAGGCGGGGGGCCACAGAGACCCAGTACTTC. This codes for CAISERRGATETQYF.

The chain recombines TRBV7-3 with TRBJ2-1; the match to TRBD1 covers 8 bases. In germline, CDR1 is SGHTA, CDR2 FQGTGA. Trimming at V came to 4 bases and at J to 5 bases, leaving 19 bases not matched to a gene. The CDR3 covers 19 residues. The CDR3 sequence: CASSSKPQMGDRRNNEQFF. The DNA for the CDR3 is TGTGCCAGCAGCTCAAAACCTCAAATGGGGGACAGGCGGAACAATGAGCAGTTCTTC.

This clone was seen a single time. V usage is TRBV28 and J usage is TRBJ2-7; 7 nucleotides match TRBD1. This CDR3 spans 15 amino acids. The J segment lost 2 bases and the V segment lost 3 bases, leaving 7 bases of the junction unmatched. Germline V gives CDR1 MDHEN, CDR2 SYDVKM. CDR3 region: CASSFSQGPTYEQYF. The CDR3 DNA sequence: TGTGCCAGCAGTTTCTCACAGGGGCCCACCTACGAGCAGTACTTC. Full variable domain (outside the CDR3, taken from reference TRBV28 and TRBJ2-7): DVKVTQSSRYLVKRTGEKVFLECVQDMDHENMFWYRQDPGLGLRLIYFSYDVKMKEKGDIPEGYSVSREKKERFSLILESASTNQTSMYLCASSFSQGPTYEQYFGPGTRLTVT.

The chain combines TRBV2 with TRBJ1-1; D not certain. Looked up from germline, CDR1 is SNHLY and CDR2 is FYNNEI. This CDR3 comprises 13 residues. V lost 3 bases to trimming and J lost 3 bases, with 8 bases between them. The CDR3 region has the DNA TGTGCCAGCAGTGACCCGCGGGACACTGAAGCTTTCTTT. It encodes CASSDPRDTEAFF.

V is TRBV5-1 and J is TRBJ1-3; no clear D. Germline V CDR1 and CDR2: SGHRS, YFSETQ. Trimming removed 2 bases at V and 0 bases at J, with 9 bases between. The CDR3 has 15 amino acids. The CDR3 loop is CASSLAQTSGNTIYF. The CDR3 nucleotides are TGCGCCAGCAGCTTAGCACAGACCTCTGGAAACACCATATATTTT.

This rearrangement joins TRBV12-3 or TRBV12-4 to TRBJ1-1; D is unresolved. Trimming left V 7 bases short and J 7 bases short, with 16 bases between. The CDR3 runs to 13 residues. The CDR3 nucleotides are TGTGCCAGCACCGACTCGGACCAAATTGAAGCTTTCTTT. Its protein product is CASTDSDQIEAFF.

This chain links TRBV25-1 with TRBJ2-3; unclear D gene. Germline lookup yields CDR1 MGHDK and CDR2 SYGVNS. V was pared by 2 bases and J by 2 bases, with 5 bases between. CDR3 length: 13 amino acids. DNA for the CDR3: TGTGCCAGCAGTGAACCCTCCACAGATACGCAGTATTTT. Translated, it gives CASSEPSTDTQYF.

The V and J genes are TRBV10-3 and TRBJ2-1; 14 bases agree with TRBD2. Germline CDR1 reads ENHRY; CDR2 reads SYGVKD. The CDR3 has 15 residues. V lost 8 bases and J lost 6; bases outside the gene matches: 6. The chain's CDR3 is CAIGPGTSGGNEQFF. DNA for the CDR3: TGTGCCATCGGTCCCGGGACTAGCGGGGGCAATGAGCAGTTCTTC.

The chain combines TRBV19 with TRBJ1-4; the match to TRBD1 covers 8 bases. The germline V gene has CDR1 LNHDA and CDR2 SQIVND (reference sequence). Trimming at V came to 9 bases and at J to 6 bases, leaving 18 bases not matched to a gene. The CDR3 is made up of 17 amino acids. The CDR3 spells CASKRTGPAKGDEKLFF. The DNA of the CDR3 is TGTGCCAGCAAAAGGACAGGGCCCGCTAAAGGGGATGAAAAACTGTTTTTT.

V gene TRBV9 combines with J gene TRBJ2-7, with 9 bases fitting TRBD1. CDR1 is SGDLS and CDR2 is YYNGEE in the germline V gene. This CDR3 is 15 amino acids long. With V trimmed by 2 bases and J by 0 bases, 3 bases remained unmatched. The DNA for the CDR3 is TGTGCCAGCAGCGTGGGGACAGGGCACTCCTACGAGCAGTACTTC. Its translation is CASSVGTGHSYEQYF.

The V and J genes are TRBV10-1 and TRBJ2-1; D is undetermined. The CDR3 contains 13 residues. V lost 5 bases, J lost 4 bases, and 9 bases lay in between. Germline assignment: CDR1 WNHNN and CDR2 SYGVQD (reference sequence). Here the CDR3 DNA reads TGCGCCAGCAGTCGGGTACCTTACAATGAGCAGTTCTTC. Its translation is CASSRVPYNEQFF.

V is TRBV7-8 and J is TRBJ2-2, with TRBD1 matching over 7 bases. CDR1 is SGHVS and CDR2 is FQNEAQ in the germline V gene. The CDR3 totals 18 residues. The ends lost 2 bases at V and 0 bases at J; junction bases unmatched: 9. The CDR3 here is CASSLTVRGYANTGELFF. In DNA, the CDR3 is TGTGCCAGCAGCTTAACTGTCAGGGGGTACGCGAACACCGGGGAGCTGTTTTTT. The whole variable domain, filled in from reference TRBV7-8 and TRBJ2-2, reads GAGVSQSPRYKVAKRGQDVALRCDPISGHVSLFWYQQALGQGPEFLTYFQNEAQLDKSGLPSDRFFAERPEGSVSTLKIQRTQQEDSAVYLCASSLTVRGYANTGELFFGEGSRLTVL.